This T cell receptor (beta chain) was identified in a study of cytomegalovirus exposure and HLA in healthy donors. The CDR3 totals 14 residues. Germline V gene lookup returns CDR1 SEHNR and CDR2 FQNEAQ (reference sequence). With 4 bases clipped from V and 4 bases from J, the junction kept 2 bases outside the gene matches. Primers included in the PCR were 60 Vbeta and 13 Jbeta primers. The assay was immunoSEQ multiplex PCR, and TCRdb's table has in-frame clones only and misses some. In all, the sample yields roughly 80,000 clones. The sequenced material came from PBMCs. The TCR was taken from a girl aged 10 to 17 in good health and CMV-seropositive. The V gene is TRBV7-9, the J gene TRBJ1-1; TRBD1 matches at 11 bases. The CDR3 sequence is CASSSGQGATEAFF. CDR3 bases: TGTGCCAGCAGCTCAGGACAGGGGGCCACTGAAGCTTTCTTT. Full variable domain (outside the CDR3, taken from reference TRBV7-9 and TRBJ1-1): DTGVSQNPRHKITKRGQNVTFRCDPISEHNRLYWYRQTLGQGPEFLTYFQNEAQLEKSRLLSDRFSAERPKGSFSTLEIQRTEQGDSAMYLCASSSGQGATEAFFGQGTRLTVV.